The clone carrying this T cell receptor beta chain has only one observation. Its cognate antigen is unknown. Germline is not matched at one junction end, which may reflect a read error. These data are taken from a study of read filtering for tumor transcriptome and immune sequencing. The overall study: Transcriptome libraries were built from DNase-treated RNA. General study results and limits: IR-seq and RNA-seq agreed better without single-read clonotypes.

Molecular barcoded adaptors covering alpha/delta and beta/gamma chains were used on roughly 400 ng RNA. Each CDR3 protein is one row after TCRdb ran MiXCR on the reads. The table lists more than 20,000 distinct CDR3 sequences, about 20% of them singletons, with around a sixth in the top ten. Germline assignment: CDR1 MNHNY and CDR2 SVGAGI (reference sequence). The CDR3 consists of 16 residues. Sequencing was done on a sample of a population of CD138-negative cells sorted from bone marrow. This sequence joins TRBV6-6 and TRBJ1-5; D is unclear. The receptor was derived from a donor at least 40 years old with multiple myeloma. The CDR3 bases are TGTGTCAGCAGTTACTTGCCCACAGACAGCAATCAGCCCCAGCATTTT. Translated, it gives CVSSYLPTDSNQPQHF.